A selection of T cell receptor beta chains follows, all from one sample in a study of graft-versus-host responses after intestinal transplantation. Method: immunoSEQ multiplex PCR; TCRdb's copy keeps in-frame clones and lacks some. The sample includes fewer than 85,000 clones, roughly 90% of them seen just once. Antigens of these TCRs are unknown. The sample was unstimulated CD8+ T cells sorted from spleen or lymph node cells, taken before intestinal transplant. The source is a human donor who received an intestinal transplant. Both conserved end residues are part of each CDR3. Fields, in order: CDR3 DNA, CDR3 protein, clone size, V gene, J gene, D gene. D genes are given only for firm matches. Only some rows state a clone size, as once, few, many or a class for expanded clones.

TGCGCCAGCAGCACGGTAGCGGGGGGGCAAGAGACCCAGTACTTC	CASSTVAGGQETQYF	NA	TRBV5-1	TRBJ2-5	TRBD2
TGTGCCAGCAGCCCCTCGGCGGGGTGGGAAGTGGTCTTT	CASSPSAGWEVVF	NA	TRBV7-3	TRBJ1-1	NA
TGTGCCAGCAGCCTCATGGGACAGGGGGCAGAGCAGTACTTC	CASSLMGQGAEQYF	NA	TRBV14	TRBJ2-7	TRBD1
TGTGCCAGCGGCAGGGGGCCCGGGCAGCCCCAGCATTTT	CASGRGPGQPQHF	NA	TRBV6-5	TRBJ1-5	TRBD1
TGTGCCAGCAGCTTAGGGACAGATAATTATGGCTACACCTTC	CASSLGTDNYGYTF	NA	TRBV7-3	TRBJ1-2	TRBD1
TGTGCCAGCAGCCTCACAGGGAGCAATGAAAAACTGTTTTTT	CASSLTGSNEKLFF	NA	TRBV27	TRBJ1-4	NA
TGCGCCAGCAGCTTGTCAGTGGGAAGCGGGGGGATCTACAATGAGCAGTTCTTC	CASSLSVGSGGIYNEQFF	NA	TRBV5-1	TRBJ2-1	TRBD2
TGTGCCAGCAGCAAAGTAGGGGGACAGCGAGGTTACGAGCAGTACTTC	CASSKVGGQRGYEQYF	NA	TRBV21-1	TRBJ2-7	NA
TGCGCCAGCAGCCAAAGGGGAGGCAGCGGGGAGCTGTTTTTT	CASSQRGGSGELFF	NA	TRBV4-1	TRBJ2-2	NA
TGTGCCAGCAGCCATGGACTAGTTGAGCAGTTCTTC	CASSHGLVEQFF	NA	TRBV11-2	TRBJ2-1	TRBD2
TGTGCCAGCAGTGACGGCAGGGGGCAAAATGGCTACACCTTC	CASSDGRGQNGYTF	NA	TRBV6-4	TRBJ1-2	TRBD1
TGTGCCAGCAGCGTAGGTTTGCGGACACCCAGGCGAAACACCATATATTTT	CASSVGLRTPRRNTIYF	NA	TRBV9	TRBJ1-3	NA
TGTGCCAGCACTACTAGGGGACAGGGGAGCTCTGGAAACACCATATATTTT	CASTTRGQGSSGNTIYF	NA	TRBV2	TRBJ1-3	TRBD1
TGTGCCAGCAGTTTCCCGGGGGGCTATGGCTACACCTTC	CASSFPGGYGYTF	NA	TRBV27	TRBJ1-2	NA
TGTGCCAGCAGGAGCCGGGTTGATTCGGACTACGAGCAGTACTTC	CASRSRVDSDYEQYF	NA	TRBV6-5	TRBJ2-7	NA
TGTGCCAGCAGTTACTCCGGGATCTACGAGCAGTACTTC	CASSYSGIYEQYF	NA	TRBV6-6	TRBJ2-7	NA
TGCAGCGTTGAAGATATTGGGGGCACCTACGAGCAGTACTTC	CSVEDIGGTYEQYF	NA	TRBV29-1	TRBJ2-7	NA
TGCAGTGCTGGAAAGCGGGGGTGGCAGTTCTTC	CSAGKRGWQFF	NA	TRBV20-1	TRBJ2-1	TRBD2
TGTGCCAGCAGCCCCTGGACTAGCGGGAGGGCCTGGGACGGGGAGCTGTTTTTT	CASSPWTSGRAWDGELFF	NA	TRBV9	TRBJ2-2	TRBD2
TGTGCCAGCAGTTTTGGGCCGGCAGCGGAACGTGAAAAACTGTTTTTT	CASSFGPAAEREKLFF	NA	TRBV28	TRBJ1-4	NA
TGCAGCGTTGGGGACAGGGGGCTGGGTGGCTACACCTTC	CSVGDRGLGGYTF	NA	TRBV29-1	TRBJ1-2	TRBD1
TGTGCCAGCACCCCTGACAGGGAGGTGAACACTGAAGCTTTCTTT	CASTPDREVNTEAFF	once	TRBV28	TRBJ1-1	TRBD1
TGTGCCAGCAGTGAAGTGACTAGCGGGAGGATATACGAGCAGTTCTTC	CASSEVTSGRIYEQFF	NA	TRBV2	TRBJ2-1	TRBD2
TGTGCCTGGAGTGAGGGCAGGGGGGCAGATACGCAGTATTTT	CAWSEGRGADTQYF	NA	TRBV30	TRBJ2-3	NA
TGTGCCAGCAGTGACTCCGGGACAGGGGCCAACTACGAGCAGTACTTC	CASSDSGTGANYEQYF	NA	TRBV27	TRBJ2-7	TRBD1
TGCGCCAGCAGCTTGGGCACAGGGGTCGAGGGCTACACCTTC	CASSLGTGVEGYTF	NA	TRBV5-1	TRBJ1-2	TRBD1
TGTGCCAGCAGCCCACGTCCGGGGGGCGAGCAGTACTTC	CASSPRPGGEQYF	NA	TRBV9	TRBJ2-7	TRBD2
TGTGCCAGCAGCCAAGGACTAGCGGGAGCCCCCTACAATGAGCAGTTCTTC	CASSQGLAGAPYNEQFF	NA	TRBV5-6	TRBJ2-1	TRBD2
TGTGCCACCAGCAGTTCTACGGGACTAGCGGGAGTCGATGAGCAGTTCTTC	CATSSSTGLAGVDEQFF	NA	TRBV15	TRBJ2-1	TRBD2
TGTGCCAGCAGTTTAAGGGGGACTGGAAACACCATATATTTT	CASSLRGTGNTIYF	NA	TRBV28	TRBJ1-3	NA
TGTGCCAGCAGCTTACAGGGGGCTGAGGCAGATACGCAGTATTTT	CASSLQGAEADTQYF	once	TRBV9	TRBJ2-3	TRBD1
TGCGCCAGCAGCTTGGGCAGCTCTGGGGCCAACGTCCTGACTTTC	CASSLGSSGANVLTF	NA	TRBV5-1	TRBJ2-6	NA
TGCAGCGTTGAAGATGGACTAACAGATACGCAGTATTTT	CSVEDGLTDTQYF	NA	TRBV29-1	TRBJ2-3	NA
TGCGCCAGCAGCTCAGGACAGGGGCCACCCCTCTACAATGAGCAGTTCTTC	CASSSGQGPPLYNEQFF	NA	TRBV5-1	TRBJ2-1	TRBD1
TGTGCCAGCAGCCCCAGGGGCGGGGGATACAATGAGCAGTTCTTC	CASSPRGGGYNEQFF	NA	TRBV28	TRBJ2-1	NA
TGTGCCAGCAGTCTCGGACTAGCGGGGTACGAGCAGTACTTC	CASSLGLAGYEQYF	NA	TRBV28	TRBJ2-7	TRBD2
TGTGCCAGCAGTTTCTTCGGGAACACTGAAGCTTTCTTT	CASSFFGNTEAFF	NA	TRBV27	TRBJ1-1	NA
TGTGCCAGTAGTAGCTTCGGGGGGGAGTATAGCAATCAGCCCCAGCATTTT	CASSSFGGEYSNQPQHF	few	TRBV19	TRBJ1-5	NA
TGTGCCAGCAATAGGGGTTTCGATGAGCAGTTCTTC	CASNRGFDEQFF	NA	TRBV10-3	TRBJ2-1	NA
TGCGCCAGCAGCTTTGCGGGGAATGGCTACACCTTC	CASSFAGNGYTF	once	TRBV5-1	TRBJ1-2	NA
TGTGCCAGCAGCCAGGGACTCGAGTTTGGCGAGCAGTACTTC	CASSQGLEFGEQYF	NA	TRBV4-2	TRBJ2-7	NA
TGTGCCAGCAGTTTCGGTCTCTGGTCACCCCTCCACTTT	CASSFGLWSPLHF	NA	TRBV27	TRBJ1-6	NA
TGTGCCAGCAGCTTAGCTGGGGGGGGCCCGGAAAAACTGTTTTTT	CASSLAGGGPEKLFF	NA	TRBV7-9	TRBJ1-4	NA
TGTGCCAGCAGCTTAGAGCTGGGAGGAACTGAAGCTTTCTTT	CASSLELGGTEAFF	NA	TRBV11-2	TRBJ1-1	NA
TGTGCCAGCAGCTCGCCGGGACTAGGCACAGATACGCAGTATTTT	CASSSPGLGTDTQYF	NA	TRBV4-2	TRBJ2-3	TRBD2
TGTGCCAGTAGTGCCTCGAGGGAAGATACGCAGTATTTT	CASSASREDTQYF	NA	TRBV19	TRBJ2-3	NA
TGCGCCAGCAGCCAAGTGCAGAACGAGCAGTACTTC	CASSQVQNEQYF	NA	TRBV4-1	TRBJ2-7	NA
TGTGCCAGCAGCTTACCCGGGACACCTTATGGCTACACCTTC	CASSLPGTPYGYTF	NA	TRBV13	TRBJ1-2	NA
TGTGCCAGCAGCGTTCCTAGCGGGGGGTCCTACAATGAGCAGTTCTTC	CASSVPSGGSYNEQFF	NA	TRBV9	TRBJ2-1	TRBD2
TGTGCCAGCTTGGGCGTTCTGGACATTCAGTACTTC	CASLGVLDIQYF	NA	TRBV6-1	TRBJ2-4	NA
TGTGCCAGCAGTCTTAAGGGGGGACAGGTCTCCTACGAGCAGTACTTC	CASSLKGGQVSYEQYF	NA	TRBV27	TRBJ2-7	TRBD1
TGTGCCAGCAGCCTCTCGGGGACTAATGAAAAACTGTTTTTT	CASSLSGTNEKLFF	NA	TRBV27	TRBJ1-4	NA